These 6 T cell receptor beta chains originate from one sample sequenced in a study of response to subunit inactivated influenza vaccine. One entry per CDR3 protein, called by TCRdb with MiXCR from the RT-PCR reads. Among roughly 570,000 distinct CDR3 sequences listed, over 10% were seen once. The sequences come from PBMCs from blood, collected more than 35 days after vaccination. The receptors derive from a man aged 50 or older who received an inactivated influenza vaccine.

This sequence joins TRBV6-2 or TRBV6-3 and TRBJ2-1; D is possibly TRBD1 (6 bases). Trimming removed 0 bases from V and 6 bases from J, with 9 bases in between. The CDR3 has 14 amino acids. Germline lookup yields CDR1 MNHEY and CDR2 SVGEGT. As DNA, the CDR3 is TGTGCCAGCAGTTACTCCCGGACAGTCAATGAGCAGTTCTTC. Translated, it gives CASSYSRTVNEQFF.

A few counts support this clonotype. V usage is TRBV10-3 and J usage is TRBJ2-5; 14 nucleotides agree with TRBD2. After removal of 9 bases from V and 5 bases from J, the junction contained 5 bases not matched to a gene. CDR1 and CDR2 from the germline V gene are ENHRY and SYGVKD. This CDR3 spans 14 amino acids. CDR3 sequence (DNA): TGTGCCATAGGGACTAGCGGGGGCAGGGAGACCCAGTACTTC. Amino acids: CAIGTSGGRETQYF.

The V call is TRBV11-2, the J call TRBJ1-1; D is uncertain. V lost 5 bases to trimming and J lost 4 bases, with 11 bases between them. The CDR3 has 13 residues. Germline CDR1 is SGHAT and CDR2 is FQNNGV. The CDR3 here is CASSLHLSTEAFF. In nucleotides, the CDR3 is TGTGCCAGCAGCCTACATCTGAGCACTGAAGCTTTCTTT.

This clonotype appeared a few times. The chain employs TRBV4-3 and TRBJ2-3; TRBD2 agrees at 8 bases. CDR3 length: 17 amino acids. Germline V lookup: CDR1 LGHNA, CDR2 YSLEER. J was trimmed by 0 bases and V by 0 bases; bases with no gene match: 5. The DNA for the CDR3 is TGCGCCAGCAGCCAAGATAGTGAGCGGGGGAGCACAGATACGCAGTATTTT. Residues: CASSQDSERGSTDTQYF.

This chain uses TRBV4-3 with TRBJ2-1; TRBD2 agrees at 9 bases. The CDR3 loop spans 16 amino acids. Losses at the gene ends were 0 bases for V and 9 bases for J; bases not matched to a gene: 9. Germline assignment: CDR1 LGHNA and CDR2 YSLEER. CDR3 sequence: CASSQDGLAGKSEQFF. CDR3 bases: TGCGCCAGCAGCCAAGATGGGCTAGCGGGAAAGAGTGAGCAGTTCTTC.

Only a few counts were recorded for this clonotype. This sequence joins TRBV20-1 and TRBJ2-1; 10 nucleotides match TRBD2. J lost 7 bases, V lost 2 bases, and 5 bases had no gene match. The CDR3 is made up of 14 amino acids. The germline CDR1 and CDR2 sequences are DFQATT and SNEGSKA (reference sequence). Written as DNA, the CDR3 is TGCAGTGCTAGATTAGCGGGAGGAAGTAATGAGCAGTTCTTC. Its translation is CSARLAGGSNEQFF.